The sequence of this TCR beta chain was determined in a study of regulatory T cells in long-lasting Graves disease. About the research overall: Under 3 months of antithyroid drugs had been taken by newly diagnosed Graves' patients.

Researchers made TCR beta libraries by using iRepertoire HTBI primers and running Arm-PCR on CDR3 regions. TCRdb ran MiXCR on the multiplex PCR reads and lists one entry per CDR3 protein. This sample carries 500,000 or so distinct CDR3 sequences, 15% to 20% of them seen once, and the ten largest clones take 9.5% to 15%. A few counts support this clonotype. Stated time point: newly diagnosed GD, antithyroid drugs for less than 3 months. Making the TCR library involved RNA that had been extracted from PBMCs. Germline lookup yields CDR1 MNHEY and CDR2 SVGEGT. CDR3 length: 15 residues. Deletions cut 0 bases from V and 4 bases from J, with 12 bases between. These data were also filed under a second study, of T cells in Graves' hyperthyroidism and ophthalmopathy. From that study: Over 18 months, lack of ophthalmopathy progression marked Graves' hyperthyroidism as stable.

The chain carries TRBV6-2 or TRBV6-3 and TRBJ2-5; a weak D match, TRBD1 (6 bases). This receptor was identified in a man aged 40-49 years with Graves disease. Sequenced here: peripheral blood mononuclear cells (PBMCs), sampled at new diagnosis, from a patient treated with antithyroid drugs. CDR3 in DNA: TGTGCCAGCAGTTACTCGGGGGCAAATCGAGAGACCCAGTACTTC. Translated, it gives CASSYSGANRETQYF.